This T cell receptor beta chain stems from a study of glioma-infiltrating T cells. This clonotype was observed at least ten times. The iRepertoire nested amplicon-rescue multiplex PCR amplified TCR alpha and beta CDR3s from RNA. Input was roughly 85-400 ng of tissue mRNA or PBMC total RNA. Each CDR3 protein is one row after TCRdb ran MiXCR on the multiplex PCR reads. Among 300,000 to 450,000 distinct CDR3 sequences listed, about 40% were seen once. Trimming took 7 bases from V and 0 from J, leaving 7 bases between them. CDR1 and CDR2 from the germline V gene are MDHEN and SYDVKM. The CDR3 contains 12 residues.

This receptor was taken from a human donor with low-grade glioma or glioblastoma, undergoing nonglioma brain surgery, or in good health (not recorded which). The material sequenced was glioma tissue, nonneoplastic brain tissue, or PBMCs (not recorded which). The genes are TRBV28 and TRBJ2-7, with D uncertain. CDR3 protein: CASNPNSYEQYF. CDR3 nucleotide sequence: TGTGCCAGCAATCCGAACTCCTACGAGCAGTACTTC. Variable domain in full (rest from reference TRBV28 and TRBJ2-7): DVKVTQSSRYLVKRTGEKVFLECVQDMDHENMFWYRQDPGLGLRLIYFSYDVKMKEKGDIPEGYSVSREKKERFSLILESASTNQTSMYLCASNPNSYEQYFGPGTRLTVT.